A selection of T cell receptor beta chains follows, all from one sample in a study of T cell changes during pregnancy in multiple sclerosis. Profiling relied on immunoSEQ multiplex PCR, and the TCRdb table lists in-frame clones only, not all of them. The data contain about 30,000 clones, around nine tenths of them singletons. The sequenced sample was CD8+ T cells from peripheral blood mononuclear cells, obtained before pregnancy. These receptors were obtained from a female donor with multiple sclerosis, enrolled in a pregnancy study. CDR3s include the opening cysteine and the closing phenylalanine or tryptophan. Fields, in order: J gene, V gene, clone size, D gene, CDR3 protein, CDR3 DNA. A D gene is named only where the DNA matches it firmly. Rows give clone size only sometimes, using once, few, many, or a class for an expanded clone.

>TRBJ2-3|TRBV6-4|-|TRBD2
CASKGDRTSDTQYF
TGTGCCAGCAAGGGAGACCGGACTAGCGATACGCAGTATTTT
>TRBJ1-5|TRBV28|-|-
CASSPLQGNQPQHF
TGTGCCAGCAGTCCGTTACAGGGAAATCAGCCCCAGCATTTT
>TRBJ1-2|TRBV12-2|few|-
CASRLAKLTGGGYGYTF
TGTGCAAGTCGCTTAGCTAAGTTGACAGGGGGCGGCTATGGCTACACCTTC
>TRBJ2-7|TRBV28|-|TRBD1
CASSTPRQGKPYEQYF
TGTGCCAGCAGTACACCTCGACAGGGAAAGCCCTACGAGCAGTACTTC
>TRBJ2-1|TRBV6-6|-|-
CASSYELVKQQFF
TGTGCCAGCAGTTACGAACTAGTTAAGCAGCAGTTCTTC
>TRBJ2-7|TRBV2|-|TRBD2
CASKTSGIVEQYF
TGTGCCAGCAAGACTAGCGGGATCGTCGAGCAGTACTTC
>TRBJ2-5|TRBV27|-|-
CASSSWEEETQYF
TGTGCCAGCAGTTCATGGGAGGAAGAGACCCAGTACTTC
>TRBJ2-2|TRBV27|-|TRBD2
CASSHRTSGNTGELFF
TGTGCCAGCAGCCATCGGACTAGCGGAAACACCGGGGAGCTGTTTTTT
>TRBJ2-3|TRBV2|-|TRBD1
CASSGRVLGQLSADTQYF
TGTGCCAGCAGTGGCCGCGTATTGGGACAGCTAAGCGCAGATACGCAGTATTTT
>TRBJ2-3|TRBV13|-|TRBD2
CASSNLAEITDTQYF
TGTGCCAGCAGCAATCTAGCGGAGATCACAGATACGCAGTATTTT
>TRBJ1-6|TRBV5-6|-|-
CASSLSRENNSPLHF
TGTGCCAGCAGCTTGTCCCGGGAAAATAATTCACCCCTCCACTTT
>TRBJ2-5|TRBV5-1|-|TRBD2
CASSPRLAGFNGVYQETQYF
TGCGCCAGCAGCCCGAGACTAGCGGGATTTAATGGGGTTTATCAAGAGACCCAGTACTTC
>TRBJ2-4|TRBV28|-|-
CASRLDISPKNIQYF
TGTGCCAGCAGATTGGACATCTCGCCTAAAAACATTCAGTACTTC
>TRBJ2-7|TRBV2|few|-
CASRSSDYEQYF
TGTGCCAGCAGATCTAGCGACTACGAGCAGTACTTC
>TRBJ2-4|TRBV6-1|-|TRBD2
CQTGGAKNIQYF
TGTCAAACCGGGGGGGCCAAAAACATTCAGTACTTC
>TRBJ2-7|TRBV27|-|TRBD2
CASSLRASGSFYEQYF
TGTGCCAGCAGTTTGAGGGCTAGCGGGAGTTTTTACGAGCAGTACTTC